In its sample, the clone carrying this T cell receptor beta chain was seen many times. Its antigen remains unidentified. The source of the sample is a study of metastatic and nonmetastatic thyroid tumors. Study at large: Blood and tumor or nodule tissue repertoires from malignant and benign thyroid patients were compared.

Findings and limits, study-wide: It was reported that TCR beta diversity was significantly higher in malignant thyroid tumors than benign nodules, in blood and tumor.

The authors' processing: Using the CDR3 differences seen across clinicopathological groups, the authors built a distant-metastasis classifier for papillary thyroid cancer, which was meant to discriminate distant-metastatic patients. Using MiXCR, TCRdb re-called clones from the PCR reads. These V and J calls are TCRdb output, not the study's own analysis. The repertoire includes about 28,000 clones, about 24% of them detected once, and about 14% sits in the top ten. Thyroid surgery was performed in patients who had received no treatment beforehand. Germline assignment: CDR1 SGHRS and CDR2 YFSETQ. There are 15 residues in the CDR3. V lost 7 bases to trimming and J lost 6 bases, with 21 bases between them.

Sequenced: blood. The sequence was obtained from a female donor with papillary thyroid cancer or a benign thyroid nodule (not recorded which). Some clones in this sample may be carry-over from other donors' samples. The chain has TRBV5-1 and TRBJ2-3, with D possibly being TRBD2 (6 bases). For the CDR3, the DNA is TGCGCCAGCGCCTTCGGGAGTACCGCAGTCGATACGCAGTATTTT. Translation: CASAFGSTAVDTQYF.